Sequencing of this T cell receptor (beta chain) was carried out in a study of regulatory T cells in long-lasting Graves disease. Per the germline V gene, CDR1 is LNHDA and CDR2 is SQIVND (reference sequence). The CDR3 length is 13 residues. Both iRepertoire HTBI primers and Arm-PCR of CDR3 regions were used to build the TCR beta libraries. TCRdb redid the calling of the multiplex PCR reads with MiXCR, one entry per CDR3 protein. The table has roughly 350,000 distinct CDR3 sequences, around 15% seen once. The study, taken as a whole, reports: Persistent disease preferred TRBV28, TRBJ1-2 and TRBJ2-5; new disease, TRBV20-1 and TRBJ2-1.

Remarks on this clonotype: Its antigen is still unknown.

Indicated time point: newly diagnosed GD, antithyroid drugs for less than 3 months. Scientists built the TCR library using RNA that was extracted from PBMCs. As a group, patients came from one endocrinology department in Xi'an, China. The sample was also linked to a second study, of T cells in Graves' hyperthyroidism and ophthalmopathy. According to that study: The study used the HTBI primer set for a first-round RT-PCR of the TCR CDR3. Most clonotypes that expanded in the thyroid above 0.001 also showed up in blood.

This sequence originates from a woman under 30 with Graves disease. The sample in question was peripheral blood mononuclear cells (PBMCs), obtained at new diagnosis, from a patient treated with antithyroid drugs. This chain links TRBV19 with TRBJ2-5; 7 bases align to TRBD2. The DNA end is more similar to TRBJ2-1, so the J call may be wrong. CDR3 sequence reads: CASSPGGGVMQFF. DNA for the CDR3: TGTGCCAGCAGCCCTGGGGGAGGGGTCATGCAGTTCTTC.